Sequencing of this T cell receptor (beta chain) was carried out in a study of T cells in Graves' hyperthyroidism and ophthalmopathy. Study-wide background: It was at initial diagnosis, before any treatment, that peripheral blood was collected.

On this clonotype: A clone one base away is much larger, so this may be a read error.

Germline CDR1 is LNHDA and CDR2 is SQIVND (reference sequence). The V and J ends lost 5 bases and 7 bases respectively, with 18 bases between them. The CDR3 extends over 15 amino acids. Patients aged 18 to 65 had newly diagnosed hyperthyroidism of under 2 months' duration. Based on clinical symptoms, serum thyroxine and TRAb, thyroid ultrasound and orbital computed tomography, diagnoses were reached. From RNA transcripts, TCR beta CDR3 regions were amplified. The HTBI primer set served for first-round RT-PCR of the TCR CDR3. TCRdb ran MiXCR on the multiplex PCR reads and lists one entry per CDR3 protein. This sample carries almost 600,000 distinct CDR3 sequences, roughly 13% of them seen once, and the ten largest clones take 5.8%.

This sequence was found in a woman younger than 45 with Graves' hyperthyroidism that later progressed to Graves' ophthalmopathy. The chain carries TRBV19 and TRBJ2-1; D perhaps matches TRBD2 (6 bases). Sequencing used blood. CDR3 in amino acids: CASSPWRAEWNEQFF. CDR3 DNA: TGTGCCAGTAGTCCCTGGAGGGCGGAGTGGAATGAGCAGTTCTTC.